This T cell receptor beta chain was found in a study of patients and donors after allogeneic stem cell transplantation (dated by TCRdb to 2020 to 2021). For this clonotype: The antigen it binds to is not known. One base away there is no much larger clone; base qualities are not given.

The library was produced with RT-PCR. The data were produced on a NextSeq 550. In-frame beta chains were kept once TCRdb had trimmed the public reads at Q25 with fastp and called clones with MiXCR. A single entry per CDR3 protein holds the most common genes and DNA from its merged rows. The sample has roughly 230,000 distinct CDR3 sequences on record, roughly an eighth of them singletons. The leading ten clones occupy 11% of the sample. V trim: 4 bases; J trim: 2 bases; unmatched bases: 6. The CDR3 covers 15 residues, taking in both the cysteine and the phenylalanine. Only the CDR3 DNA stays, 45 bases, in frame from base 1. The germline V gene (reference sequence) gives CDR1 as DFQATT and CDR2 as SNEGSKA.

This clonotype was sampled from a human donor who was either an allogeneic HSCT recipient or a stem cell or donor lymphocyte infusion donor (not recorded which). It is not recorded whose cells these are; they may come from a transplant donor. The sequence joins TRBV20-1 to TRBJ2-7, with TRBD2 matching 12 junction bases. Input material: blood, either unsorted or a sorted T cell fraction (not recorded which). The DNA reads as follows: TGCAGTGCTAATCTAGCGGGAGGGCAAACCTACGAGCAGTACTTC. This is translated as CSANLAGGQTYEQYF.